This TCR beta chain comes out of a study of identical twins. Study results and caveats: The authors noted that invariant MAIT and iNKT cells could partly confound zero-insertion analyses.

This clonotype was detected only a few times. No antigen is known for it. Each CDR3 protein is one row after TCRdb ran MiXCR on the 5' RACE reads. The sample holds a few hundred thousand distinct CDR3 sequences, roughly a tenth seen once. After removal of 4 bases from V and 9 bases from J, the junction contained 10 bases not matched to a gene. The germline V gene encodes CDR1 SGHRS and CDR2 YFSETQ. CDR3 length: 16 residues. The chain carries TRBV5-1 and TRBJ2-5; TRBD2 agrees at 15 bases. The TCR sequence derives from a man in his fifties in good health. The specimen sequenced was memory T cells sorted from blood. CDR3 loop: CASSPAGLAGGTSQYF. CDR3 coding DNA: TGCGCCAGCAGCCCGGCCGGACTAGCGGGGGGGACGTCCCAGTACTTC.